This entry features one T cell receptor (beta chain) sequence. The antigen remains undetermined. This record comes from a study of cytomegalovirus exposure and HLA in healthy donors. Study background: The Caucasian-associated ancestry cluster contained about 80% of the approximately 400 genotyped donors. Study results and caveats: The study designated 150 to 200 TCR beta chains cytomegalovirus-associated. In vitro experiments confirmed that three CMV-associated chains were specific for CMV antigens.

A multiplex PCR was run with 60 Vbeta primers and 13 Jbeta primers. Clones were sequenced by immunoSEQ multiplex PCR, and TCRdb holds only the in-frame ones, with some missing. The table includes about 120,000 clones, over 70% detected once. CDR1 is GTSNPN and CDR2 is SVGIG in the germline V gene (reference sequence). V dropped 3 bases and J dropped 0; count of bases not matched to a gene: 4. The CDR3 consists of 14 residues. Specimen: PBMCs. The gene calls are TRBV30 and TRBJ2-7; 8 nucleotides match TRBD1. The receptor comes from a woman between 40 and 50 years old in good health and CMV-seropositive. The CDR3 DNA reads as TGTGCCTGGAGCCAGGGGGCCTTCTCCTACGAGCAGTACTTC. This gives the protein CAWSQGAFSYEQYF. Combining the CDR3 with reference TRBV30 and TRBJ2-7 gives the whole variable domain SQTIHQWPATLVQPVGSPLSLECTVEGTSNPNLYWYRQAAGRGLQLLFYSVGIGQISSEVPQNLSASRPQDRQFILSSKKLLLSDSGFYLCAWSQGAFSYEQYFGPGTRLTVT.